The sequence of this TCR beta chain was determined in a study of blood T cell repertoires in COVID-19. On the study more broadly: The analysed material was cDNA or gDNA that came from T cells, B-cell-depleted T cells, or PBMCs.

Enrollees, about 18 to 95 years old, lived in roughly 24 US areas. The CDR3 has 12 amino acids. V lost 1 base, J lost 4 bases, and 4 bases lay in between. Original data processing: From reference gene primer amplification, estimates of nucleated cell counts were derived. Sequenced by immunoSEQ multiplex PCR; TCRdb stores in-frame clones only, minus some. D and trimming come from the DNA, and the V and J calls and clone size come from that table. This table holds 150,000 to 180,000 clones, around 84% found once. A few counts support this clone. The specimen was PBMCs or T cells enriched from blood (not recorded which). This sequence originates from a man between 50 and 59 years old who had recovered from COVID-19. This chain uses TRBV12-3 or TRBV12-4 with TRBJ1-2, with D hard to call. CDR3 sequence reads: CASSLGAYGYTF. The CDR3 DNA follows: TGTGCCAGCAGTTTAGGGGCCTATGGCTACACCTTC.